Following are 29 T cell receptor beta chains from one sample sequenced in a study of immune cell composition in non-small cell lung cancer. Sequenced by immunoSEQ multiplex PCR; TCRdb stores in-frame clones only, minus some. The sample gives under 4,500 clones, 65% to 80% of which show up once; less than 10% is in the top ten. Normal lung was sampled as far from the tumour as possible, at least 3 cm. Input material: non-adjacent lung tissue. These receptors all come from a human donor with non-small cell lung cancer.

This clone showed up just once. The chain carries TRBV22-1 and TRBJ1-2. TRBV22-1 corresponds to a pseudogene. The CDR3 totals 16 residues. The CDR3 nucleotides are TGTCCTGGGAGCTCCACTGAAAGCGAGAAGACCTATGGCTACACCTTC. This translates into CPGSSTESEKTYGYTF.

This clone was seen a single time. This sequence joins TRBV9 and TRBJ2-2; 9 nucleotides agree with TRBD1. The CDR3 sequence is 15 residues long. The germline V gene has CDR1 SGDLS and CDR2 YYNGEE. Losses at the gene ends were 4 bases for V and 4 bases for J; bases not matched to a gene: 5. CDR3 sequence: CASSFRQGGTGELFF. DNA of the CDR3: TGTGCCAGCAGCTTCCGACAGGGGGGCACCGGGGAGCTGTTTTTT.

This chain uses TRBV2 with TRBJ1-1, with D unclear. V lost 5 bases to trimming and J lost 3 bases, with 4 bases between them. The CDR3 is made up of 11 amino acids. CDR1 is SNHLY and CDR2 is FYNNEI in the germline V gene. This chain's CDR3 is CASSYDTEAFF. CDR3 coding DNA: TGTGCCAGCAGTTATGACACTGAAGCTTTCTTT.

The V and J genes are TRBV19 and TRBJ2-7; TRBD1 matches 7 bases. V dropped 6 bases and J dropped 0; count of bases not matched to a gene: 5. Germline CDR1 reads LNHDA; CDR2 reads SQIVND (reference sequence). The CDR3 spans 14 residues. CDR3 protein: CASRPYRGSYEQYF. Written as DNA, the CDR3 is TGTGCCAGTAGACCCTACAGGGGCTCCTACGAGCAGTACTTC. Full variable domain (rest looked up from reference TRBV19 and TRBJ2-7): DGGITQSPKYLFRKEGQNVTLSCEQNLNHDAMYWYRQDPGQGLRLIYYSQIVNDFQKGDIAEGYSVSREKKESFPLTVTSAQKNPTAFYLCASRPYRGSYEQYFGPGTRLTVT.

The gene calls are TRBV5-1 and TRBJ1-2; 7 nucleotides match TRBD1. V trimming: 2 bases; J trimming: 4 bases; junction bases outside the gene matches: 8. Germline-derived CDR1 and CDR2 are SGHRS and YFSETQ. The length of the CDR3 is 15 residues. CDR3 sequence: CASSLASGTAYGYTF. The CDR3 nucleotides are TGCGCCAGCAGCTTAGCTTCCGGGACAGCCTATGGCTACACCTTC.

V is TRBV13 and J is TRBJ1-3; 7 bases match TRBD1. The germline V gene encodes CDR1 PRHDT and CDR2 FYEKMQ (reference sequence). The CDR3 consists of 15 residues. V shed 4 bases, J shed 0 bases, and the junction held 3 bases outside the gene matches. The CDR3 protein is CASSWGQFSGNTIYF. Here the CDR3 DNA reads TGTGCCAGCAGCTGGGGACAGTTCTCTGGAAACACCATATATTTT. Full variable domain (missing parts from reference TRBV13 and TRBJ1-3): AAGVIQSPRHLIKEKRETATLKCYPIPRHDTVYWYQQGPGQDPQFLISFYEKMQSDKGSIPDRFSAQQFSDYHSELNMSSLELGDSALYFCASSWGQFSGNTIYFGEGSWLTVV.

The V and J genes are TRBV19 and TRBJ1-5; unclear D gene. Trimming stripped 4 bases from V and 6 bases from J, with 16 bases between. CDR3 size: 15 residues. Germline values: CDR1 LNHDA, CDR2 SQIVND (reference sequence). For the CDR3, the DNA is TGTGCCAGTAGTACAACCTCCAGGTCCGGTCAGCCCCAGCATTTT. Protein product: CASSTTSRSGQPQHF.

This chain links TRBV19 with TRBJ2-7, with D perhaps TRBD1 (5 bases). The ends were cut back, 6 bases at V and 2 bases at J, with 11 bases in the middle. There are 13 residues in the CDR3. Germline assignment: CDR1 LNHDA and CDR2 SQIVND (reference sequence). The CDR3 here is CASSMGPTYEQYF. The CDR3, as DNA: TGTGCCAGTAGCATGGGGCCAACCTACGAGCAGTACTTC.

The chain couples TRBV27 to TRBJ2-7; 7 nucleotides line up with TRBD2. Germline-derived CDR1 and CDR2 are MNHEY and SMNVEV (reference sequence). The CDR3 covers 15 residues. V shed 4 bases, J shed 3 bases, and the junction held 9 bases outside the gene matches. CDR3 sequence reads: CASSSGLAALYEQYF. DNA of the CDR3: TGTGCCAGCAGTTCAGGCCTAGCGGCCCTCTACGAGCAGTACTTC.

This chain uses TRBV5-1 with TRBJ1-1; 8 bases are shared with TRBD1. V trimming: 4 bases; J trimming: 1 base; junction bases outside the gene matches: 6. The CDR3 runs 15 residues. Per germline, CDR1 SGHRS and CDR2 YFSETQ. CDR3 residues: CASSPRTGTNTEAFF. CDR3 nucleotide sequence: TGCGCCAGCAGCCCGAGGACAGGGACGAACACTGAAGCTTTCTTT.

This chain uses TRBV6-5 with TRBJ2-5; TRBD1 matches 7 bases. The length of the CDR3 is 14 residues. V dropped 5 bases and J dropped 7; count of bases not matched to a gene: 10. Germline V gene lookup returns CDR1 MNHEY and CDR2 SVGAGI. The CDR3, as DNA: TGTGCCAGCAGTAAACAGGGGTCCAGTGGGACCCAGTACTTC. Translating gives CASSKQGSSGTQYF.

This clone showed up just once. V gene TRBV6-5 combines with J gene TRBJ2-1, with 12 bases that match TRBD2. The CDR3 is 15 amino acids. V was pared by 5 bases and J by 6 bases, with 5 bases of the junction left unmatched. Looked up from germline, CDR1 is MNHEY and CDR2 is SVGAGI. CDR3 in DNA: TGTGCCAGCAGTAAAACTAGCGGGAGGATCAATGAGCAGTTCTTC. Its protein product is CASSKTSGRINEQFF.

This clone occurred once. The CDR3 spells CARGGRGGYEQYF. CDR3 in DNA: TGTGCTCGGGGGGGGCGCGGCGGTTACGAGCAGTACTTC. The gene calls are TRBV30 and TRBJ2-7, with 8 bases matching TRBD2. This CDR3 is built from 13 residues. The germline CDR1 and CDR2 sequences are GTSNPN and SVGIG (reference sequence).

The V gene is TRBV5-4, the J gene TRBJ1-5; D may be TRBD1 (6 bases). There are 13 residues in the CDR3. In germline, CDR1 is SGHNT, CDR2 YYREEE (reference sequence). V was cut by 4 bases and J by 8 bases, with 13 bases left in between. The CDR3 sequence: CASSEQGFEPQHF. Here the CDR3 DNA reads TGTGCCAGCAGCGAACAGGGTTTCGAGCCCCAGCATTTT.

The V and J genes are TRBV5-1 and TRBJ1-1; weak D call: TRBD1 (5 bases). The V gene lost 0 bases and the J gene lost 11 bases, with 14 bases spanning the gap. The CDR3 extends over 13 amino acids. CDR1 is SGHRS, CDR2 YFSETQ, per germline. The CDR3 here is CASSLGGLQSAFF. The CDR3 nucleotides are TGCGCCAGCAGCTTGGGGGGACTTCAATCGGCTTTCTTT.

This clone was seen only a few times. The rearrangement links TRBV6-4 to TRBJ2-5; 10 bases are a match to TRBD2. Germline V gives CDR1 MRHNA, CDR2 SNTAGT. Trimming cost V 4 bases and J 1 base; bases outside gene matches: 3. This CDR3 is 15 amino acids long. The CDR3 DNA sequence: TGTGCCAGCAGTGGGACTAGCGGCCCCCAAGAGACCCAGTACTTC. Translating it yields CASSGTSGPQETQYF.

The CDR3 spells CASSGGVNTEAFF. CDR3 nucleotides: TGTGCCAGCAGTGGCGGGGTGAACACTGAAGCTTTCTTT. The genes are TRBV2 and TRBJ1-1; D unresolved. Trimming removed 4 bases at V and 0 bases at J, with 6 bases between. CDR1 and CDR2 (germline): SNHLY, FYNNEI. The CDR3 contains 13 residues.

As DNA, the CDR3 is TGTGCCAGCAGCTTAGTAGCGGGACACAATGAGCAGTTCTTC. Encoded protein: CASSLVAGHNEQFF. The rearrangement uses TRBV11-3 and TRBJ2-1; 8 positions agree with TRBD2. V lost 1 base to trimming and J lost 5 bases; unmatched junction nucleotides: 1. The germline V gene encodes CDR1 SGHNT and CDR2 YENEEA. This CDR3 is 14 amino acids long.

This rearrangement joins TRBV5-1 to TRBJ2-7; possibly TRBD1 for D (6 bases). This CDR3 spans 12 amino acids. CDR1 and CDR2 from the germline V gene are SGHRS and YFSETQ. The germline V and J ends were trimmed by 3 bases and 3 bases, with 7 bases remaining between them. CDR3 region: CASSSQGYEQYF. The CDR3 nucleotides read TGCGCCAGCAGCTCACAGGGCTACGAGCAGTACTTC. Using reference TRBV5-1 and TRBJ2-7 for the parts outside the CDR3, the full variable domain is KAGVTQTPRYLIKTRGQQVTLSCSPISGHRSVSWYQQTPGQGLQFLFEYFSETQRNKGNFPGRFSGRQFSNSRSEMNVSTLELGDSALYLCASSSQGYEQYFGPGTRLTVT.

The chain couples TRBV9 to TRBJ2-1; D gene uncertain. Between the trimmed V and J ends, which lost 0 bases and 0 bases, there was a span of 7 bases. CDR3 length: 15 amino acids. CDR1 is SGDLS and CDR2 is YYNGEE in the germline V gene. The CDR3 region is CASSVVGSSYNEQFF. The CDR3 bases are TGTGCCAGCAGCGTAGTGGGCAGCTCCTACAATGAGCAGTTCTTC. The full variable domain, completed using reference TRBV9 and TRBJ2-1, is DSGVTQTPKHLITATGQRVTLRCSPRSGDLSVYWYQQSLDQGLQFLIQYYNGEERAKGNILERFSAQQFPDLHSELNLSSLELGDSALYFCASSVVGSSYNEQFFGPGTRLTVL.

This chain's CDR3 is CSVDGGFHEQYF. The CDR3 DNA reads TGCAGCGTTGACGGAGGGTTCCACGAGCAGTACTTC. This chain connects TRBV29-1 to TRBJ2-7, with D perhaps TRBD2 (6 bases). Between the trimmed V and J ends, which lost 3 bases and 5 bases, there was a span of 11 bases. The germline CDR1 and CDR2 sequences are SQVTM and ANQGSEA. The CDR3 length is 12 residues.

DNA for the CDR3: TGTGCCAGTAGTATACAGGGGAGATACAATGAGCAGTTCTTC. This gives the protein CASSIQGRYNEQFF. The chain is built from TRBV19 and TRBJ2-1, with D possibly matching TRBD1 (6 bases). The CDR3 is 14 amino acids. Germline V gene data show CDR1 as LNHDA and CDR2 as SQIVND (reference sequence). The V end lost 2 bases, the J end lost 4 bases, and 9 bases lay between the germline ends.

This clone was detected once. J is TRBJ2-1 and V is TRBV2; no reliable D call. The length of the CDR3 is 11 residues. The germline V and J ends were trimmed by 8 bases and 4 bases, with 6 bases remaining between them. Germline CDR1 is SNHLY and CDR2 is FYNNEI. CDR3 DNA sequence: TGTGCCAGCGGAGAATACAATGAGCAGTTCTTC. This sequence encodes CASGEYNEQFF.

J is TRBJ1-1 and V is TRBV29-1; weak D call: TRBD1 (6 bases). This CDR3 contains 13 residues. The V end was cut by 7 bases, the J end by 0 bases, with 12 bases between. Germline CDR1 and CDR2: SQVTM and ANQGSEA. As DNA, the CDR3 is TGCAGCGCTAAAACAGGGTTGAACACTGAAGCTTTCTTT. This sequence encodes CSAKTGLNTEAFF.

This chain joins TRBV9 and TRBJ1-4, with 9 nucleotides matching TRBD1. V shed 0 bases and J 8 bases; nucleotides not matched to a gene: 2. The CDR3 runs 14 residues. Germline V gene lookup returns CDR1 SGDLS and CDR2 YYNGEE. CDR3 region: CASSVGQGGEKLFF. CDR3 DNA sequence: TGTGCCAGCAGCGTAGGACAGGGGGGGGAAAAACTGTTTTTT.

CDR3 sequence: CASSLFLGAVSDQGYTF. The CDR3 DNA reads TGTGCCAGCAGCTTATTCCTTGGGGCCGTCAGCGATCAGGGCTACACCTTC. The chain is built from TRBV7-2 and TRBJ1-2; perhaps TRBD1 as D (5 bases). The CDR3 length is 17 residues. With 2 bases removed from V and 8 bases from J, the gap between germline ends came to 24 bases. Germline CDR1 is SGHTA and CDR2 is FQGNSA.

The chain uses TRBV2 and TRBJ2-5; TRBD1 matches at 11 bases. With V trimmed by 6 bases and J by 4 bases, 4 bases remained unmatched. Germline-derived CDR1 and CDR2 are SNHLY and FYNNEI. The CDR3 is 14 residues long. The CDR3 DNA follows: TGTGCCAGCAGAGGACAGGGGGCATTAGAGACCCAGTACTTC. Encoded protein: CASRGQGALETQYF.

J is TRBJ2-7 and V is TRBV9; 9 bases agree with TRBD1. The germline V gene encodes CDR1 SGDLS and CDR2 YYNGEE. This CDR3 comprises 15 residues. Unmatched junction bases numbered 7, after V lost 0 bases and J lost 6 bases. The CDR3 is CASSVGDRATIEQYF. The CDR3 bases are TGTGCCAGCAGCGTAGGGGACAGGGCTACAATCGAGCAGTACTTC.

The chain has TRBV5-4 and TRBJ2-7; D remains ambiguous. Trimming removed 4 bases from V and 0 bases from J, with 14 bases in between. CDR1 and CDR2 (germline): SGHNT, YYREEE (reference sequence). This CDR3 region has 15 residues. Here the CDR3 reads CASSQDPEFSYEQYF. In DNA form, the CDR3 reads TGTGCCAGCAGCCAAGACCCGGAGTTCTCCTACGAGCAGTACTTC.